The 30 T cell receptor beta chains given below trace back to one sample, sequenced in a study of response to subunit inactivated influenza vaccine. TCRdb ran MiXCR on the RT-PCR reads and lists one entry per CDR3 protein. Of approximately 230,000 distinct CDR3 sequences listed, 9% to 15% are singletons. The starting material was non-naive T cells sorted from PBMCs, obtained approximately 15 days before vaccination. The origin of the receptors is a man aged 45 to 65 who received an inactivated influenza vaccine.

This clonotype was observed many times. This chain connects TRBV27 to TRBJ2-3, with 7 bases identical to TRBD2. CDR1 and CDR2 (germline): MNHEY, SMNVEV (reference sequence). The CDR3 has 15 residues. With 5 bases clipped from V and 1 base from J, the junction kept 6 bases outside the gene matches. The CDR3 DNA follows: TGTGCCAGCAGTACAAGACTAGCTCGCACAGATACGCAGTATTTT. It codes for CASSTRLARTDTQYF.

This clonotype was detected ten times or more. CDR3: CAWSATQGWGYTF. Here the CDR3 DNA reads TGTGCCTGGAGCGCCACACAGGGTTGGGGCTACACCTTC. The genes are TRBV30 and TRBJ1-2, with D possibly matching TRBD1 (6 bases). The V end lost 3 bases, the J end lost 8 bases, and 16 bases lay between the germline ends. The CDR3 length is 13 residues. Germline assignment: CDR1 GTSNPN and CDR2 SVGIG (reference sequence). The variable domain in full, with the rest retrieved from reference TRBV30 and TRBJ1-2, is SQTIHQWPATLVQPVGSPLSLECTVEGTSNPNLYWYRQAAGRGLQLLFYSVGIGQISSEVPQNLSASRPQDRQFILSSKKLLLSDSGFYLCAWSATQGWGYTFGSGTRLTVV.

This clonotype was seen ten or more times. J is TRBJ2-1 and V is TRBV4-3, with TRBD1 as a possible D gene (5 bases). V gave up 0 bases and J gave up 0 bases, with 9 bases separating them. The V gene's germline CDR1 is LGHNA and CDR2 YSLEER. There are 16 residues in the CDR3. CDR3 sequence reads: CASSQEGRGSYNEQFF. The CDR3 DNA reads TGCGCCAGCAGCCAAGAGGGGCGTGGCTCCTACAATGAGCAGTTCTTC.

The chain is built from TRBV19 and TRBJ1-1, with a possible D match to TRBD1 (5 bases). There are 14 residues in the CDR3. The V end was cut by 6 bases, the J end by 2 bases, with 13 bases between. Per the germline V gene, CDR1 is LNHDA and CDR2 is SQIVND (reference sequence). The CDR3 loop is CASSGAQGNTEAFF. CDR3 nucleotides: TGTGCCAGTAGCGGAGCGCAGGGAAACACTGAAGCTTTCTTT.

The V call is TRBV10-1, the J call TRBJ2-1; D possibly corresponds to TRBD1 (6 bases). The CDR3 runs 16 residues. The germline CDR1 and CDR2 sequences are WNHNN and SYGVQD (reference sequence). Trimming removed 0 bases from V and 7 bases from J, with 16 bases in between. Here the CDR3 DNA reads TGCGCCAGCAGTGAGTCGGCGCTACTCAGGGGAAATGAGCAGTTCTTC. It is translated as CASSESALLRGNEQFF.

This clonotype turned up a few times. V usage is TRBV27 and J usage is TRBJ1-2, with 9 positions matching TRBD1. Germline V CDR1 and CDR2: MNHEY, SMNVEV (reference sequence). J gave up 7 bases and V 5 bases, and 11 bases lay outside the gene matches. CDR3 size: 15 residues. The CDR3 region is CASSPNPGTGSGYTF. The CDR3, as DNA: TGTGCCAGCAGTCCGAACCCCGGGACAGGGTCTGGCTACACCTTC.

This clonotype showed up many times. This sequence joins TRBV7-3 and TRBJ2-2, with D perhaps matching TRBD1 (6 bases). Germline CDR1 SGHTA, CDR2 FQGTGA. V lost 1 base, J lost 5 bases, and 14 bases lay in between. The CDR3 contains 16 residues. The CDR3 region is CASSLMGRGGTGELFF. The CDR3 nucleotides are TGTGCCAGCAGCTTAATGGGCAGGGGCGGAACCGGGGAGCTGTTTTTT.

V is TRBV29-1 and J is TRBJ2-7; D may be TRBD1 or TRBD2 (5 bases each). The CDR3 totals 12 residues. V was clipped by 7 bases and J by 3 bases, with 13 bases between them. Germline values: CDR1 SQVTM, CDR2 ANQGSEA. The CDR3 sequence is CSAGDPYYEQYF. DNA of the CDR3: TGCAGCGCCGGGGACCCCTACTACGAGCAGTACTTC.

This clonotype was recorded many times. This chain joins TRBV4-1 and TRBJ1-3, with D possibly matching TRBD1 (5 bases). Trimming removed 0 bases from V and 0 bases from J, with 15 bases in between. From germline, CDR1 is MGHRA and CDR2 YSYEKL. This CDR3 contains 18 residues. In nucleotides, the CDR3 is TGCGCCAGCAGCCAAGACGGGGCAAGGATTTCCTCTGGAAACACCATATATTTT. It specifies CASSQDGARISSGNTIYF.

This clonotype was counted ten times or more. V and J are TRBV6-5 and TRBJ1-1; D might be TRBD1 (5 bases). CDR1 is MNHEY, CDR2 SVGAGI, per germline. V was cut by 0 bases and J by 5 bases, with 7 bases left in between. The CDR3 loop spans 13 amino acids. The CDR3 is CASSYSGVTEAFF. CDR3 nucleotides: TGTGCCAGCAGTTACTCAGGGGTGACTGAAGCTTTCTTT.

The genes are TRBV5-4 and TRBJ2-1; TRBD1 or TRBD2 may be the D gene (5 bases each). Per the germline V gene, CDR1 is SGHNT and CDR2 is YYREEE (reference sequence). The V gene lost 0 bases and the J gene lost 7 bases, with 14 bases spanning the gap. This CDR3 contains 15 residues. The CDR3 region is CASSLGLNPGNEQFF. The CDR3 region has the DNA TGTGCCAGCAGCTTGGGACTAAACCCAGGGAATGAGCAGTTCTTC.

This clonotype was recorded once. The chain carries TRBV11-2 and TRBJ2-3; D is perhaps TRBD1 or TRBD2 (5 bases each). The CDR3 length is 17 residues. Trimming left V 1 base short and J 5 bases short, with 19 bases between. Germline CDR1 reads SGHAT; CDR2 reads FQNNGV. CDR3: CASSLVGGRGMGDTQYF. In nucleotides, the CDR3 is TGTGCCAGCAGCTTAGTTGGGGGACGGGGTATGGGAGATACGCAGTATTTT.

This chain links TRBV6-2 or TRBV6-3 with TRBJ2-5, with TRBD1 identical over 7 bases. The junction had 8 bases not matched to a gene; V was cut back by 5 bases and J by 2 bases. CDR1 and CDR2 (germline): MNHEY, SVGEGT. CDR3 size: 15 residues. The CDR3 protein is CASSTQQGIQETQYF. In DNA, the CDR3 is TGTGCCAGCAGTACCCAACAGGGGATTCAAGAGACCCAGTACTTC.

The chain combines TRBV2 with TRBJ2-7; D might be TRBD1 (6 bases). The germline V and J ends were trimmed by 8 bases and 3 bases, with 14 bases remaining between them. This CDR3 spans 13 amino acids. In germline, CDR1 is SNHLY, CDR2 FYNNEI. CDR3 protein: CASAGATDYEQYF. Written as DNA, the CDR3 is TGTGCCAGCGCAGGGGCTACTGACTACGAGCAGTACTTC.

This clonotype has a handful of counts. This chain links TRBV29-1 with TRBJ2-5; D is perhaps TRBD2 (5 bases). The CDR3 is made up of 12 amino acids. Germline V lookup: CDR1 SQVTM, CDR2 ANQGSEA. Trimming took 3 bases from V and 7 from J, leaving 12 bases between them. CDR3 coding DNA: TGCAGCGTTGACGCTGCTCGGGGGACCCAGTACTTC. Amino acids: CSVDAARGTQYF.

This clonotype has just a few counts. The chain recombines TRBV7-8 with TRBJ1-6, with TRBD1 matching over 8 bases. V was clipped by 5 bases and J by 8 bases; unmatched bases: 5. The CDR3 is made up of 14 amino acids. Looked up from germline, CDR1 is SGHVS and CDR2 is FQNEAQ. CDR3 sequence reads: CASSHGQGYSPLHF. CDR3 coding DNA: TGTGCCAGCAGCCACGGACAGGGTTATTCACCCCTCCACTTT.

This clonotype occurred once. The rearrangement links TRBV28 to TRBJ2-3; TRBD2 aligns across 14 bases. The junction had 6 bases not matched to a gene; V was cut back by 5 bases and J by 5 bases. CDR3 length: 16 residues. CDR1 and CDR2 from the germline V gene are MDHEN and SYDVKM. The CDR3 DNA reads as TGTGCCAGCAGTACCCCCGGACTAGCGGGGGGAGATACGCAGTATTTT. Its protein product is CASSTPGLAGGDTQYF.

In this sample, this clonotype turned up a few times. The rearrangement joins TRBV20-1 to TRBJ1-5, with D unclear. Germline-derived CDR1 and CDR2 are DFQATT and SNEGSKA (reference sequence). Trimming stripped 3 bases from V and 4 bases from J, with 13 bases between. The CDR3 is 14 amino acids. The CDR3 protein is CSARDPLANQPQHF. CDR3 nucleotide sequence: TGCAGTGCTAGGGATCCCCTTGCGAATCAGCCCCAGCATTTT.

A note on this clonotype: The CDR3 carries no conserved terminal phenylalanine or tryptophan, so it likely arises from a read error. The chain recombines TRBV20-1 with TRBJ2-5; 9 bases are shared with TRBD2. Germline V gene data show CDR1 as DFQATT and CDR2 as SNEGSKA (reference sequence). The CDR3 extends over 16 amino acids. V shed 1 base and J 5 bases; nucleotides not matched to a gene: 11. The DNA for the CDR3 is TGCAGTGCTAGAGTGCCAGCGGGGGGCGGTTTGGAGACCCAGTACTTA. It specifies CSARVPAGGGLETQYL.

In its sample, this clonotype was seen many times. V is TRBV6-1 and J is TRBJ1-3; D gene unclear. The germline CDR1 and CDR2 sequences are MNHNS and SASEGT. This CDR3 contains 13 residues. V was pared by 5 bases and J by 4 bases, with 9 bases between. This CDR3 is CASSQVGGNTIYF. CDR3 coding DNA: TGTGCCAGCAGTCAAGTAGGGGGAAACACCATATATTTT.

The chain links TRBV6-2 or TRBV6-3 to TRBJ2-2; D perhaps matches TRBD2 (6 bases). Germline CDR1 MNHEY, CDR2 SVGEGT. The CDR3 extends over 12 amino acids. The CDR3 DNA is TGTGCTCATGCGGAGGGCCCCGGGGAGCTGTTTTTT. It codes for CAHAEGPGELFF.

This clonotype was found a few times. The V gene is TRBV7-2, the J gene TRBJ2-3; D is ambiguous. V dropped 3 bases and J dropped 2 bases, with 9 bases sitting between them. Looked up from germline, CDR1 is SGHTA and CDR2 is FQGNSA. The CDR3 spans 14 residues. CDR3 in amino acids: CASSFGFATDTQYF. CDR3 sequence (DNA): TGTGCCAGCAGCTTCGGATTTGCCACAGATACGCAGTATTTT.

This clonotype was detected a few times. The V call is TRBV25-1, the J call TRBJ1-1, with no clear D. The V end lost 1 base, the J end lost 1 base, and 7 bases lay between the germline ends. The CDR3 contains 14 residues. Germline V CDR1 and CDR2: MGHDK, SYGVNS. The CDR3 region is CASSESARNTEAFF. The CDR3 coding sequence is TGTGCCAGCAGTGAATCCGCTAGGAACACTGAAGCTTTCTTT.

This clonotype has a count of ten or more. This chain joins TRBV4-2 and TRBJ2-2, with D tentatively TRBD1 (6 bases). Trimming pared 3 bases from V and 3 bases from J, leaving 14 bases between. The CDR3 length is 16 residues. Per germline, CDR1 LGHNA and CDR2 YNFKEQ. The CDR3 sequence: CASSQGRGAHTGELFF. The CDR3 DNA is TGTGCCAGCAGCCAGGGCAGGGGCGCACACACCGGGGAGCTGTTTTTT.

This chain joins TRBV6-4 and TRBJ1-6; D unclear. The ends were cut back, 0 bases at V and 10 bases at J, with 7 bases in the middle. CDR1 is MRHNA, CDR2 SNTAGT, per germline. This CDR3 has 13 amino acids. The CDR3 region has the DNA TGTGCCAGCAGTGACTCTCGCTCCTCACCCCTCCACTTT. Amino acids: CASSDSRSSPLHF.

To note about this clonotype: Being one base from a much bigger clone, this may be a read error. The rearrangement uses TRBV27 and TRBJ2-2, with D hard to call. Germline assignment: CDR1 MNHEY and CDR2 SMNVEV (reference sequence). This CDR3 comprises 15 residues. V was cut by 9 bases and J by 0 bases, with 14 bases left in between. Here the CDR3 DNA reads TGTGCCAGGAGAATAACACAAACGAACACCGGGGAGCTGTTTTTT. It yields the protein CARRITQTNTGELFF.

The CDR3 reads CASIRVWGTDTQYF. CDR3 DNA: TGTGCCAGCATCCGCGTGTGGGGGACAGATACGCAGTATTTT. J is TRBJ2-3 and V is TRBV6-1, with D possibly called TRBD1 or TRBD2 (5 bases each). CDR1 MNHNS and CDR2 SASEGT come from the germline V gene. The CDR3 extends over 14 amino acids. Trimming took off 7 bases at V and 3 bases at J, with 14 bases between the two ends.

This clonotype was found a few times. CDR3: CSVTSGGPREQYF. The CDR3 DNA reads as TGCAGCGTGACTAGCGGGGGACCCCGCGAGCAGTACTTC. This chain links TRBV29-1 with TRBJ2-7; 12 positions agree with TRBD2. Germline CDR1 is SQVTM and CDR2 is ANQGSEA. The CDR3 spans 13 residues. Trimming cost V 6 bases and J 6 bases; bases outside gene matches: 6.

The table lists this clonotype with a few counts. The genes are TRBV20-1 and TRBJ2-5; TRBD1 matches at 9 bases. Trimming removed 5 bases from V and 4 bases from J; junction bases left unmatched: 8. This CDR3 contains 14 residues. Germline V gives CDR1 DFQATT, CDR2 SNEGSKA (reference sequence). CDR3 sequence reads: CSAFTGGGSETQYF. Here the CDR3 DNA reads TGCAGTGCTTTCACAGGGGGCGGATCAGAGACCCAGTACTTC.

This clonotype turned up a few times. The rearrangement uses TRBV6-2 or TRBV6-3 and TRBJ1-1; 10 positions agree with TRBD1. Germline-derived CDR1 and CDR2 are MNHEY and SVGEGT. The length of the CDR3 is 15 residues. J gave up 0 bases and V 8 bases, and 6 bases lay outside the gene matches. The CDR3 sequence is CASQTGGRMNTEAFF. Written as DNA, the CDR3 is TGTGCCAGCCAGACAGGGGGCCGAATGAACACTGAAGCTTTCTTT.